Presented here are 26 T cell receptor beta chains from one specimen sequenced in a study of cytomegalovirus exposure and HLA in healthy donors. With 60 Vbeta and 13 Jbeta primers, the PCR was carried out. Assay used: immunoSEQ multiplex PCR; TCRdb lists only in-frame clones, some missing. The table shows under 70,000 clones, with roughly 88% occurring only once. The specimen was PBMCs. Source of these receptors: a woman under 40 in good health and CMV-seronegative.

This clone showed up just a few times. The V call is TRBV11-3, the J call TRBJ2-7, with D tentatively TRBD1 (5 bases). CDR3 size: 13 residues. Germline loops: CDR1 SGHNT, CDR2 YENEEA. The germline V and J ends were trimmed by 5 bases and 2 bases, with 10 bases remaining between them. The CDR3 region has the DNA TGTGCCAGCAGCCAGGACACCACCTACGAGCAGTACTTC. It translates to CASSQDTTYEQYF.

The rearrangement uses TRBV7-9 and TRBJ2-7, with 8 bases matching TRBD2. The CDR3 runs to 15 residues. V was pared by 5 bases and J by 2 bases, with 8 bases of the junction left unmatched. Germline V gene sequence: CDR1 SEHNR, CDR2 FQNEAQ (reference sequence). The CDR3 DNA reads TGTGCCAGCAGCCGGGGGGCGGGAGGAACCTACGAGCAGTACTTC. It is translated as CASSRGAGGTYEQYF.

This sequence joins TRBV7-9 and TRBJ2-1, with D possibly being TRBD2 (5 bases). The V and J ends lost 1 base and 1 base respectively, with 8 bases between them. The CDR3 has 15 amino acids. Germline V gene sequence: CDR1 SEHNR, CDR2 FQNEAQ (reference sequence). The CDR3 nucleotides read TGTGCCAGCAGCTTAGTGACGGGATCCTACAATGAGCAGTTCTTC. It specifies CASSLVTGSYNEQFF.

V usage is TRBV29-1 and J usage is TRBJ2-3; D gene unclear. Germline assignment: CDR1 SQVTM and CDR2 ANQGSEA. V shed 2 bases and J shed 1 base, with 10 bases lying between them. The length of the CDR3 is 14 residues. CDR3 amino acids: CSVESGFRTDTQYF. The CDR3 DNA reads as TGCAGCGTTGAATCCGGGTTCCGCACAGATACGCAGTATTTT.

This chain uses TRBV28 with TRBJ2-7, with 7 bases fitting TRBD1. CDR1 is MDHEN and CDR2 is SYDVKM in the germline V gene. There are 12 residues in the CDR3. Trimming cost V 6 bases and J 4 bases; bases outside gene matches: 3. The CDR3: CASSLTGYEQYF. The DNA for the CDR3 is TGTGCCAGCAGCCTGACAGGGTACGAGCAGTACTTC.

The chain carries TRBV11-2 and TRBJ2-1; 10 bases align to TRBD2. J lost 4 bases, V lost 5 bases, and 5 bases had no gene match. From germline, CDR1 is SGHAT and CDR2 FQNNGV. This CDR3 is 15 amino acids long. Written as DNA, the CDR3 is TGTGCCAGCAGCCCGGGACTAGCGTCATACAATGAGCAGTTCTTC. Its protein is CASSPGLASYNEQFF.

The chain uses TRBV11-2 and TRBJ2-1; TRBD2 agrees at 13 bases. Per the germline V gene, CDR1 is SGHAT and CDR2 is FQNNGV. CDR3 length equals 18 residues. The J segment lost 0 bases and the V segment lost 5 bases, leaving 7 bases of the junction unmatched. CDR3 coding DNA: TGTGCCAGCAGCGGGGGACTAGCGGGGACTTTCTCCTACAATGAGCAGTTCTTC. It specifies CASSGGLAGTFSYNEQFF.

V usage is TRBV11-2 and J usage is TRBJ1-2, with D uncertain. The CDR3 is 12 amino acids. The ends were cut back, 7 bases at V and 8 bases at J, with 14 bases in the middle. Germline V gives CDR1 SGHAT, CDR2 FQNNGV. CDR3 DNA: TGTGCCAGCACCTCGGGGAGGGTGGGCTACACCTTC. Protein sequence: CASTSGRVGYTF.

The J gene is TRBJ2-4, the V gene TRBV10-2; D is unresolved. V shed 3 bases and J shed 8 bases, with 14 bases lying between them. There are 14 residues in the CDR3. Germline V lookup: CDR1 WSHSY, CDR2 SAAADI. CDR3 protein: CASSDGRNFDIQYF. Written as DNA, the CDR3 is TGCGCCAGCAGTGACGGCAGGAATTTTGACATTCAGTACTTC.

This chain connects TRBV27 to TRBJ1-4, with 7 nucleotides matching TRBD1. Looked up from germline, CDR1 is MNHEY and CDR2 is SMNVEV (reference sequence). After removal of 8 bases from V and 0 bases from J, the junction contained 3 bases not matched to a gene. The CDR3 covers 14 residues. The CDR3 DNA is TGTGCCAGCGGAGGGACAGCAACTAATGAAAAACTGTTTTTT. As protein: CASGGTATNEKLFF.

The rearrangement links TRBV5-4 to TRBJ2-7; tentative D call: TRBD2 (5 bases). The germline V gene has CDR1 SGHNT and CDR2 YYREEE (reference sequence). V dropped 0 bases and J dropped 7 bases, with 17 bases sitting between them. CDR3 length: 15 amino acids. The CDR3 loop is CASSLEVAGVGEQYF. DNA for the CDR3: TGTGCCAGCAGCTTGGAGGTAGCCGGGGTGGGAGAGCAGTACTTC.

This chain links TRBV30 with TRBJ2-7; no firm D call. The CDR3 has 13 residues. The V gene lost 0 bases and the J gene lost 2 bases, with 8 bases spanning the gap. Germline CDR1 GTSNPN, CDR2 SVGIG (reference sequence). DNA for the CDR3: TGTGCCTGGAGTGTAGAGATAACCTACGAGCAGTACTTC. Translation gives CAWSVEITYEQYF.

The chain employs TRBV28 and TRBJ2-7; the D gene is possibly TRBD1 (5 bases). The CDR3 is 15 residues long. Per germline, CDR1 MDHEN and CDR2 SYDVKM. Trimming left V 1 base short and J 5 bases short, with 15 bases between. The DNA for the CDR3 is TGTGCCAGCAGTTTATCGAATCAGGGTAGGAACGAGCAGTACTTC. Protein product: CASSLSNQGRNEQYF.

The genes are TRBV6-5 and TRBJ2-3, with TRBD2 matching 7 bases. The CDR3 contains 14 residues. Germline V gene sequence: CDR1 MNHEY, CDR2 SVGAGI. The V gene end was trimmed by 4 bases and the J gene end by 4 bases; junction bases not matched to a gene: 5. CDR3 protein: CASSWRGRSDTQYF. DNA for the CDR3: TGTGCCAGCAGTTGGCGGGGGAGGTCAGATACGCAGTATTTT.

The rearrangement uses TRBV7-9 and TRBJ2-3; TRBD2 aligns across 9 bases. Trimming took 4 bases from V and 1 from J; bases not matched to a gene: 6. The CDR3 is 16 residues long. Germline V lookup: CDR1 SEHNR, CDR2 FQNEAQ (reference sequence). In nucleotides, the CDR3 is TGTGCCAGCAGCTCCCTTCGGACTAGCGGCACAGATACGCAGTATTTT. It codes for CASSSLRTSGTDTQYF.

The CDR3 protein is CASSRQGAETQYF. In nucleotides, the CDR3 is TGTGCCAGCTCACGACAGGGAGCGGAGACCCAGTACTTC. The chain joins TRBV18 to TRBJ2-5; 7 bases fit TRBD1. The CDR3 sequence is 13 residues long. Germline V lookup: CDR1 KGHSH, CDR2 LQKENI. The V gene end was trimmed by 4 bases and the J gene end by 5 bases; junction bases not matched to a gene: 4.

The chain combines TRBV15 with TRBJ1-2, with D possibly matching TRBD1 (5 bases). Germline CDR1 reads LNHNV; CDR2 reads YYDKDF (reference sequence). CDR3 length: 15 residues. V was shortened by 0 bases and J by 7 bases, with 15 bases between the two germline ends. The CDR3 DNA reads TGTGCCACCAGCAGAGACCGACAGTTTTTTCTTGGCTACACCTTC. It encodes CATSRDRQFFLGYTF.

The CDR3 DNA reads TGTGCCAGCAGCTTAGGTGGCGGGGGCCAGCCCCAGCATTTT. This gives the protein CASSLGGGGQPQHF. The chain joins TRBV7-9 to TRBJ1-5, with a possible D match to TRBD1 (6 bases). Per the germline V gene, CDR1 is SEHNR and CDR2 is FQNEAQ (reference sequence). V was trimmed by 1 base and J by 7 bases, leaving 11 bases between them. This CDR3 is 14 amino acids long.

The chain uses TRBV5-1 and TRBJ2-1, with D possibly being TRBD2 (5 bases). The CDR3 has 15 amino acids. The germline V and J ends were trimmed by 1 base and 2 bases, with 10 bases remaining between them. The V gene's germline CDR1 is SGHRS and CDR2 YFSETQ. The CDR3 loop reads CASSLTAGPYNEQFF. The CDR3 DNA reads TGCGCCAGCAGCTTGACGGCGGGCCCCTACAATGAGCAGTTCTTC.

The J gene is TRBJ1-2, the V gene TRBV18; D may be TRBD1 (5 bases). The CDR3 length is 15 residues. Germline CDR1 and CDR2: KGHSH and LQKENI. Between the trimmed V and J ends, which lost 3 bases and 0 bases, there was a span of 11 bases. The CDR3 reads CASSPPDRSNYGYTF. For the CDR3, the DNA is TGTGCCAGCTCACCCCCCGACAGATCTAACTATGGCTACACCTTC.

This sequence joins TRBV6-1 and TRBJ2-5, with D uncertain. Germline CDR1 is MNHNS and CDR2 is SASEGT. The CDR3 runs to 12 residues. The V end lost 3 bases, the J end lost 5 bases, and 7 bases lay between the germline ends. The CDR3 nucleotides read TGTGCCAGCAGTGACTACCTCGAGACCCAGTACTTC. Residues: CASSDYLETQYF.

V gene TRBV4-2 combines with J gene TRBJ2-1, with TRBD2 matching 10 bases. Germline CDR1 LGHNA, CDR2 YNFKEQ. Trimming cost V 0 bases and J 8 bases; bases outside gene matches: 13. There are 18 residues in the CDR3. CDR3 nucleotide sequence: TGTGCCAGCAGCCAAGACCTGCCAGCGGGAGGGCCCTTGCATGAGCAGTTCTTC. Its translation is CASSQDLPAGGPLHEQFF.

The genes are TRBV18 and TRBJ2-6, with TRBD1 matching over 8 bases. The V segment lost 2 bases and the J segment 0 bases; nucleotides outside the gene matches: 15. This CDR3 contains 21 residues. Per the germline V gene, CDR1 is KGHSH and CDR2 is LQKENI. CDR3 sequence reads: CASSPVQKWGQVNSGANVLTF. CDR3 nucleotide sequence: TGTGCCAGCTCACCAGTTCAGAAGTGGGGACAGGTTAACTCTGGGGCCAACGTCCTGACTTTC. Supplemented by reference TRBV18 and TRBJ2-6, the full variable domain reads NAGVMQNPRHLVRRRGQEARLRCSPMKGHSHVYWYRQLPEEGLKFMVYLQKENIIDESGMPKERFSAEFPKEGPSILRIQQVVRGDSAAYFCASSPVQKWGQVNSGANVLTFGAGSRLTVL.

In its sample, this clone was seen once. The chain combines TRBV6-1 with TRBJ2-1; perhaps TRBD2 as D (5 bases). The CDR3 is made up of 15 amino acids. Germline V lookup: CDR1 MNHNS, CDR2 SASEGT. V was pared by 1 base and J by 0 bases, with 7 bases between. CDR3 amino acids: CASSEEDFSYNEQFF. CDR3 DNA sequence: TGTGCCAGCAGTGAAGAGGACTTCTCCTACAATGAGCAGTTCTTC.

Only one count was recorded for this clone. The V and J genes are TRBV6-1 and TRBJ1-2; D is ambiguous. Per the germline V gene, CDR1 is MNHNS and CDR2 is SASEGT. V shed 8 bases and J shed 6 bases, with 4 bases lying between them. The CDR3 sequence is 9 residues long. The DNA of the CDR3 is TGTGCCAGCTCGGATGGCTACACCTTC. This codes for CASSDGYTF.

As concerns this clone: A junction boundary mismatches the germline segment, possibly from a read error. This chain's CDR3 is CASSLDRWSAGELSF. In DNA, the CDR3 is TGCGCCAGCAGCTTGGATCGGTGGAGCGCCGGGGAGCTGTCTTTT. The chain couples TRBV5-1 to TRBJ2-2, with D possibly being TRBD2 (5 bases). The CDR3 has 15 residues. CDR1 is SGHRS, CDR2 YFSETQ, per germline.